This T cell receptor beta chain was documented in a study of control samples from healthy donors and cancer patients. This clone was observed a single time. The CDR3 sequence is 14 residues long. Germline lookup yields CDR1 MGHDK and CDR2 SYGVNS. V lost 4 bases, J lost 7 bases, and 11 bases lay in between. The table came from immunoSEQ multiplex PCR; TCRdb's copy has only in-frame clones and leaves some out. The table lists some 130,000 clones, about 91% of them singletons. Source material: blood. The receptor was derived from a man aged 18 to 30 in good health. The rearrangement joins TRBV25-1 to TRBJ1-6; no firm D call. The CDR3 coding sequence is TGTGCCAGCAGTGCTCCCGGGTACAATTCACCCCTCCACTTT. Translating it yields CASSAPGYNSPLHF.